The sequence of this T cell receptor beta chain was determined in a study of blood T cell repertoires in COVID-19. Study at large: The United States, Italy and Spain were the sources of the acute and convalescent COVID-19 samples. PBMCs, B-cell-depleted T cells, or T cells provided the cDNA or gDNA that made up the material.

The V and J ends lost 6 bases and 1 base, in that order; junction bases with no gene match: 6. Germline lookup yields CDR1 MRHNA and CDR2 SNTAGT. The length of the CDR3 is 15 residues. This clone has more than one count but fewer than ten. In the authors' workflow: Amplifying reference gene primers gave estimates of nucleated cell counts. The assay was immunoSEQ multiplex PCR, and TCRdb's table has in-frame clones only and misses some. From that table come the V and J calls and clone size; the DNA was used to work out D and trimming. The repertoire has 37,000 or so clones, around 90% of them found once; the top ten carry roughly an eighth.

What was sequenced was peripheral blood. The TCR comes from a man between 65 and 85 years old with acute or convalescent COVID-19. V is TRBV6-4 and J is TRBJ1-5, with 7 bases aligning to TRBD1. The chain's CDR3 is CASRETGASNQPQHF. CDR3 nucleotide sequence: TGTGCCAGCAGAGAAACAGGGGCCAGCAATCAGCCCCAGCATTTT.